This is a list of T cell receptor beta chains from one sample in a study of CD8 T cells in ankylosing spondylitis. TCRdb re-called the 5' RACE reads through MiXCR, storing one row per CDR3 protein. The sample holds about 240,000 distinct CDR3 sequences, roughly a tenth seen once. The sample consisted of blood, either unsorted or a sorted T cell fraction (not recorded which). The origin of the receptors is a male donor with ankylosing spondylitis or in good health (not recorded which). CDR3s include the opening cysteine and the closing phenylalanine or tryptophan. A D gene is named only where the DNA matches it firmly. The size of a clone is reported for some rows only, either as once, few or many, or as a class for expanded clones.

v_call,j_call,d_call,clone_size,cdr3_aa,cdr3_nt
TRBV11-1,TRBJ2-7,.,.,CASSFSLLKSYEQYF,TGTGCCAGCAGCTTTTCTCTTCTTAAAAGCTACGAGCAGTACTTC
TRBV29-1,TRBJ1-1,TRBD1,many,CSGRTGDRGTEAFF,TGCAGCGGACGGACAGGGGATCGGGGGACTGAAGCTTTCTTT
TRBV5-1,TRBJ2-3,TRBD2,many,CASSFYSGASTDTQYF,TGCGCCAGCAGCTTTTATAGCGGGGCGAGCACAGATACGCAGTATTTT
TRBV12-3/TRBV12-4,TRBJ1-1,.,.,CASTIQRVEAFF,TGTGCCAGCACCATCCAAAGGGTTGAAGCTTTCTTT
TRBV5-1,TRBJ1-2,TRBD1,many,CASSLATGEYGYTF,TGCGCCAGCAGCTTGGCCACAGGGGAGTATGGCTACACCTTC
TRBV9,TRBJ2-1,TRBD1,many,CASSVQTGGHNEQFF,TGTGCCAGCAGCGTACAGACAGGGGGACACAATGAGCAGTTCTTC
TRBV4-2,TRBJ1-1,.,many,CASSHGLVSDLEAFF,TGTGCCAGCAGCCACGGCCTCGTCTCGGACCTTGAAGCTTTCTTT
TRBV25-1,TRBJ1-2,.,few,CASGRTVGGYTF,TGTGCCAGCGGTCGGACTGTGGGAGGCTACACCTTC
TRBV10-3,TRBJ2-7,TRBD2,many,CAISESGRENPYEQYF,TGTGCCATCAGTGAGTCCGGGCGGGAGAACCCCTACGAGCAGTACTTC
TRBV5-1,TRBJ2-2,.,.,CASSLSGSGNTGELFF,TGCGCCAGCAGCCTGTCTGGAAGCGGAAACACCGGGGAGCTGTTTTTT
TRBV3-1,TRBJ2-4,.,.,CASSQDGLAKNIQYF,TGTGCCAGCAGCCAAGACGGGCTAGCCAAAAACATTCAGTACTTC
TRBV9,TRBJ2-7,.,many,CASSVGTTAYEQYF,TGTGCCAGCAGCGTAGGGACTACAGCCTACGAGCAGTACTTC
TRBV30,TRBJ1-2,.,many,CAWSGNYGYTF,TGTGCCTGGAGTGGGAACTATGGCTACACCTTC
TRBV28,TRBJ2-2,.,many,CASSLVRRGTGELFF,TGTGCCAGCAGTTTAGTTCGCAGGGGCACCGGGGAGCTGTTTTTT
TRBV20-1,TRBJ1-2,.,many,CSATGGGLNYGYTF,TGCAGTGCCACTGGGGGAGGTCTTAACTATGGCTACACCTTC